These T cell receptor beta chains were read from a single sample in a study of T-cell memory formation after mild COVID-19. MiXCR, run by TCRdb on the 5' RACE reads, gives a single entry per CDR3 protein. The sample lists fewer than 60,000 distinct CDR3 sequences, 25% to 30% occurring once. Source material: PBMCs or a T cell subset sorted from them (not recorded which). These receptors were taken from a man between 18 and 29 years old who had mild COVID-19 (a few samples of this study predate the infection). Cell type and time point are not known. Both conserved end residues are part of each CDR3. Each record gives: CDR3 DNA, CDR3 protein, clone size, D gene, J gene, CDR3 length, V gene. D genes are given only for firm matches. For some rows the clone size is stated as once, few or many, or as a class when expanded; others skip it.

TGTGCCAGCAGCTTAAGTCAAGCAGATACGCAGTATTTT,CASSLSQADTQYF,NA,NA,TRBJ2-3,13,TRBV7-9
TGTGCCAGCAGCTTAAACAGGGTAGAAGCTTTCTTT,CASSLNRVEAFF,many,NA,TRBJ1-1,12,TRBV7-9
TGTGCCAGCAGCCACTCCGAGGGACTAGCGGGGTTGGCGCAGTACTTC,CASSHSEGLAGLAQYF,few,TRBD2,TRBJ2-7,16,TRBV3-1
TGCAGTGCTAGATGGGGGTCTATCGCCTACACCTTC,CSARWGSIAYTF,NA,NA,TRBJ1-2,12,TRBV20-1
TGTGCCAGCAGTCGCGGGACAGAGGGCTATGAGCAGTTCTTC,CASSRGTEGYEQFF,few,NA,TRBJ2-1,14,TRBV3-1
TGTGCCAGCAGCACCTCCGGGACTAGCGTTTACACCGGGGAGCTGTTTTTT,CASSTSGTSVYTGELFF,few,TRBD2,TRBJ2-2,17,TRBV7-3
TGTGCCAGCAGTCCTCGGACCCTCTACGAGCAGTACTTC,CASSPRTLYEQYF,NA,NA,TRBJ2-7,13,TRBV6-5
TGCAGCGTTGGGGAGCGGGGGGCCTTGGAGCAGTTCTTC,CSVGERGALEQFF,few,TRBD2,TRBJ2-1,13,TRBV29-1
TGCGCCAGCAGTAGGGAAATCGATTCACCCCTCCACTTT,CASSREIDSPLHF,few,NA,TRBJ1-6,13,TRBV5-1
TGTGCCAGCAGCTCTCAGTATAGCAACGAGCAGTACTTC,CASSSQYSNEQYF,once,NA,TRBJ2-7,13,TRBV7-6
TGTGCCAGCAGCTTAAGTGGGCTAGGCGCAGATACGCAGTATTTT,CASSLSGLGADTQYF,NA,NA,TRBJ2-3,15,TRBV7-9
TGTGCCAGCAGCCTGGCGCGCCCGAGGGAAGAAGCTTTCTTT,CASSLARPREEAFF,NA,NA,TRBJ1-1,14,TRBV14
TGCGCCAGCAGTCGTCGGGATACGCAGTATTTT,CASSRRDTQYF,few,NA,TRBJ2-3,11,TRBV10-1
TGCGCCAGCAACGACCTTGGCGCAACTAATGAAAAACTGTTTTTT,CASNDLGATNEKLFF,NA,NA,TRBJ1-4,15,TRBV4-1
TGCGCCAGCAGCCAAGTGCATAATGGGTTGGATACGCAGTATTTT,CASSQVHNGLDTQYF,NA,NA,TRBJ2-3,15,TRBV4-1
TGTGCCACGAATTCCGGGGAGACCCAGTACTTC,CATNSGETQYF,NA,NA,TRBJ2-5,11,TRBV2
TGTGCCACCCAAATTTCGGAGACCCAGTACTTC,CATQISETQYF,few,NA,TRBJ2-5,11,TRBV6-6
TGTGCCAGCAGTTACGGCAGGGGTGGGTACAATGAGCAGTTCTTC,CASSYGRGGYNEQFF,many,NA,TRBJ2-1,15,TRBV6-5
TGTGCCAGCAGCGAGGGACAGGGGCTCTACTATGGCTACACCTTC,CASSEGQGLYYGYTF,few,TRBD1,TRBJ1-2,15,TRBV7-2
TGCGCCAGCAGCTTGGCGGGACTCGAACCTACCTACGAGCAGTACTTC,CASSLAGLEPTYEQYF,NA,NA,TRBJ2-7,16,TRBV5-1
TGTGCCAGCAGTTTAAGTCAGAACTACGAGCAGTACTTC,CASSLSQNYEQYF,few,NA,TRBJ2-7,13,TRBV12-3/TRBV12-4
TGTGCCAGCAGTTACTCCGCTCTTAGGGGAGGTTACGAGCAGTACTTC,CASSYSALRGGYEQYF,few,NA,TRBJ2-7,16,TRBV6-2/TRBV6-3
TGCGCCTCTTCGGGAGGCCTAGCGGGGGGGCCTTCGGCCTACGAGCAGTACTTC,CASSGGLAGGPSAYEQYF,NA,TRBD2,TRBJ2-7,18,TRBV10-2
TGTGCCAGCAGCCCAGGGATATCAAATGAGCAGTTCTTC,CASSPGISNEQFF,NA,NA,TRBJ2-1,13,TRBV7-6
TGCAGTGCTAGAGAATTGGGACAGGGGGCTAATCAGCCCCAGCATTTT,CSARELGQGANQPQHF,NA,TRBD1,TRBJ1-5,16,TRBV20-1
TGTGCCAGCAGAGTCGGACAGCTTTCCGGCTACACCTTC,CASRVGQLSGYTF,NA,NA,TRBJ1-2,13,TRBV6-5
TGTGCCAGCAGTTATCGCGCGCTTTTATCCTACAATGAGCAGTTCTTC,CASSYRALLSYNEQFF,few,NA,TRBJ2-1,16,TRBV6-2/TRBV6-3
TGTGCCAGCAGCCCACCGGGACAGCATCAGCAGTTCTTC,CASSPPGQHQQFF,NA,TRBD1,TRBJ2-1,13,TRBV7-9
TGTGCCAGCAGTTACAGGGAGGACACCGGGGAGCTGTTTTTT,CASSYREDTGELFF,NA,NA,TRBJ2-2,14,TRBV6-5
TGTGCCAGCAGTGAACATCGTCAGTTAGCCGGGGAGCTGTTTTTT,CASSEHRQLAGELFF,NA,NA,TRBJ2-2,15,TRBV6-1
TGCGCCAGCAGCCAAAGGGATAACTATGGCTACACCTTC,CASSQRDNYGYTF,few,NA,TRBJ1-2,13,TRBV4-3
TGTGCCAGCAGCGTAGGAGGGGAAGAGACCCAGTACTTC,CASSVGGEETQYF,NA,NA,TRBJ2-5,13,TRBV9
TGCAGCGCCAGGGAGTTGCCAGATACGCAGTATTTT,CSARELPDTQYF,NA,NA,TRBJ2-3,12,TRBV29-1
TGTGCTAGTGGCCCCAACAACCACAGGACACTAAACACAGATACGCAGTATTTT,CASGPNNHRTLNTDTQYF,NA,NA,TRBJ2-3,18,TRBV12-5
TGTGCCAGCAGTCCGCTGTTGAGGACTGAAGCTTTCTTT,CASSPLLRTEAFF,NA,NA,TRBJ1-1,13,TRBV12-3/TRBV12-4
TGCGCCAGCAGCCAAGAAGCGGGTGGAGAGGAGGACTTTTGGTCACCCCTCCACTTT,CASSQEAGGEEDFWSPLHF,few,NA,TRBJ1-6,19,TRBV4-1
TGCGCCAGCAGCCAAAGGGATGGGGGTCGGTCACCCCTCCACTTT,CASSQRDGGRSPLHF,many,NA,TRBJ1-6,15,TRBV4-3
TGTGCCAGCACCGAGCGGGGGGGCTCGGTTAATGAGCAGTTCTTC,CASTERGGSVNEQFF,NA,TRBD2,TRBJ2-1,15,TRBV12-3/TRBV12-4
TGTGCCAGCAGCAGCTCTACCGGGACCTATAATGAAAAACTGTTTTTT,CASSSSTGTYNEKLFF,NA,NA,TRBJ1-4,16,TRBV5-5
TGTGCCAGCAGCCAGCTAAGAGGACTAGCGGGGTCAGATACGCAGTATTTT,CASSQLRGLAGSDTQYF,once,TRBD2,TRBJ2-3,17,TRBV3-1
TGTGCCAGCAGTTCAAGGGGTACTGGGGCCAACGTCCTGACTTTC,CASSSRGTGANVLTF,few,NA,TRBJ2-6,15,TRBV7-8
TGTGCCAGCAGCGAAGGGACAGCTGCTAATTCACCCCTCCACTTT,CASSEGTAANSPLHF,NA,TRBD1,TRBJ1-6,15,TRBV7-9
TGTGCCAGCAGCTTAACGGACGGTTGGAGTACGCAGTATTTT,CASSLTDGWSTQYF,NA,NA,TRBJ2-3,14,TRBV7-3
TGTGCCAGCAGCCCCTTTGGGGGCTCGGAAGCTTTCTTT,CASSPFGGSEAFF,few,NA,TRBJ1-1,13,TRBV3-1
TGTGCCAGCAGCTTGACCTCCTACAATGAGCAGTTCTTC,CASSLTSYNEQFF,NA,NA,TRBJ2-1,13,TRBV5-6
TGTGCCAGCAGCGTAGGTCCCAGTCTTGGGAATGAAAAACTGTTTTTT,CASSVGPSLGNEKLFF,NA,NA,TRBJ1-4,16,TRBV9
TGTGCCAGCAGTCCCGAGGGAGACTCCCCCCGGGGAGGAAAAACTGAAGCTTTCTTT,CASSPEGDSPRGGKTEAFF,NA,NA,TRBJ1-1,19,TRBV3-1
TGCGCCAGCAGCACGACAGGGAGAACGAACACCGGGGAGCTGTTTTTT,CASSTTGRTNTGELFF,many,TRBD1,TRBJ2-2,16,TRBV5-1
TGCGCCAGCAGCCAAGTCTTCAGTGGTAACTCAGATACGCAGTATTTT,CASSQVFSGNSDTQYF,NA,NA,TRBJ2-3,16,TRBV4-3
TGTGCCAGCAGTTATACCCTCTCTCCCCGGGAGCTGTTTTTT,CASSYTLSPRELFF,medium-sized,NA,TRBJ2-2,14,TRBV6-2/TRBV6-3
TGTGCCAGCAACGGCAGGTCAAGAGATACGCAGTATTTT,CASNGRSRDTQYF,few,NA,TRBJ2-3,13,TRBV27
TGTGCCAGCAGTTTCTCCTACGAGCAGTACTTC,CASSFSYEQYF,few,NA,TRBJ2-7,11,TRBV6-2/TRBV6-3
TGTGCCAGCGCTATTCAACAGGGGTCCAGCACAGATACGCAGTATTTT,CASAIQQGSSTDTQYF,few,TRBD1,TRBJ2-3,16,TRBV6-4
TGTGCCAGCAGTTACTCGCTTGGAGAGGGCTACACCTTC,CASSYSLGEGYTF,NA,NA,TRBJ1-2,13,TRBV6-5